These 24 T cell receptor beta chains originate from one sample sequenced in a study of Graves' ophthalmopathy and Graves' hyperthyroidism. RNA transcripts served as template for amplifying TCR beta CDR3 sequences. A first-round RT-PCR used HTBI primers, followed by a second-round multiplex PCR. Each CDR3 protein is one row after TCRdb ran MiXCR on the multiplex PCR reads. The table shows around 1.1 million distinct CDR3 sequences, with about 38% occurring only once. Sequencing was carried out using peripheral blood or thyroid tissue (not recorded which). All receptors come from an adult man with Graves' hyperthyroidism.

A word on this clonotype: At one end, the junction sequence differs from germline, possibly due to a read error. This chain connects TRBV9 to TRBJ2-5, with TRBD2 matching over 7 bases. The CDR3 extends over 16 amino acids. Germline V gives CDR1 SGDLS, CDR2 YYNGEE. CDR3 protein: CASGETGGYGQGTQYF. The CDR3 DNA reads TGTGCCAGCGGTGAAACGGGGGGTTACGGTCAAGGGACCCAGTACTTC.

This clonotype was counted many times. The junction and the germline gene differ at one end; a read error may be behind it. The chain has TRBV24-1 and TRBJ1-2; possible D gene TRBD1, 5 bases. CDR1 and CDR2 (germline): KGHDR, SFDVKD. This CDR3 has 12 amino acids. The CDR3 region is CATSDSGHPQVF. CDR3 DNA sequence: TGTGCCACCAGTGATTCCGGACATCCCCAGGTCTTC.

This clonotype was counted ten times or more. The CDR3, as DNA: TGCAGCGCCCGAAGCGGGGACGAGCAGTACTTC. This gives the protein CSARSGDEQYF. The rearrangement joins TRBV29-1 to TRBJ2-7; 7 bases are shared with TRBD2. CDR3 length: 11 residues. V trimming: 7 bases; J trimming: 5 bases; junction bases outside the gene matches: 5. Germline values: CDR1 SQVTM, CDR2 ANQGSEA.

This clonotype was seen more than once but under ten times. This chain joins TRBV5-1 and TRBJ2-2, with 9 bases matching TRBD1. V shed 4 bases and J 6 bases; nucleotides not matched to a gene: 10. The CDR3 spans 16 residues. Germline V gene data show CDR1 as SGHRS and CDR2 as YFSETQ. CDR3: CASSGTGGAFSGELFF. Written as DNA, the CDR3 is TGCGCCAGCAGCGGAACAGGGGGCGCCTTCTCCGGGGAGCTGTTTTTT.

This clonotype was seen ten or more times. The chain employs TRBV29-1 and TRBJ1-1, with 8 nucleotides matching TRBD1. Germline CDR1 and CDR2: SQVTM and ANQGSEA. Germline trimming cut 1 base from V and 5 bases from J; bases unmatched to any gene: 6. CDR3 size: 14 residues. The CDR3 loop is CSVEVPTGVTEAFF. CDR3 in DNA: TGCAGCGTTGAAGTTCCGACAGGGGTGACTGAAGCTTTCTTT.

This clonotype appeared many times. The rearrangement links TRBV7-9 to TRBJ2-7, with a possible D match to TRBD1 (6 bases). The germline V gene encodes CDR1 SEHNR and CDR2 FQNEAQ (reference sequence). The CDR3 loop spans 14 amino acids. Trimming removed 5 bases from V and 0 bases from J, with 11 bases in between. The CDR3 loop is CASSPPDSSYEQYF. The CDR3 DNA is TGTGCCAGCAGCCCTCCGGACAGCTCCTACGAGCAGTACTTC.

The chain employs TRBV6-1 and TRBJ1-4; 8 bases are a match to TRBD1. With V trimmed by 8 bases and J by 4 bases, 6 bases remained unmatched. The CDR3 is 14 residues long. Germline-derived CDR1 and CDR2 are MNHNS and SASEGT. The DNA for the CDR3 is TGTGCCAGCGGAAGGACAGGGAATAATGAAAAACTGTTTTTT. Its protein is CASGRTGNNEKLFF.

The chain carries TRBV29-1 and TRBJ1-1; D is ambiguous. Germline lookup yields CDR1 SQVTM and CDR2 ANQGSEA. The CDR3 sequence is 12 residues long. The V end lost 1 base, the J end lost 3 bases, and 6 bases lay between the germline ends. CDR3 nucleotide sequence: TGCAGCGTTGAAGGTGACCACACTGAAGCTTTCTTT. It encodes CSVEGDHTEAFF.

This sequence joins TRBV10-2 and TRBJ2-7, with TRBD2 identical over 12 bases. Trimming at V came to 4 bases and at J to 6 bases, leaving 13 bases not matched to a gene. The CDR3 consists of 17 residues. Germline CDR1 is WSHSY and CDR2 is SAAADI. The CDR3 DNA reads TGCGCCAGCAGTGCCGGACTAGCGGGATCGAAAGTTTCCGAGCAGTACTTC. Translated, it gives CASSAGLAGSKVSEQYF.

The chain recombines TRBV9 with TRBJ1-5; no reliable D call. The CDR3 covers 13 residues. The V and J ends lost 4 bases and 14 bases respectively, with 19 bases between them. The V gene's germline CDR1 is SGDLS and CDR2 YYNGEE. Written as DNA, the CDR3 is TGTGCCAGCAGCCCACACTCACGAGGCAACGAGCATTTT. Encoded protein: CASSPHSRGNEHF.

About this clonotype: A much larger clone lies one base from this, so it may be a read error. Likely a read error: the CDR3 ends without its conserved phenylalanine or tryptophan. This chain uses TRBV4-1 with TRBJ1-1, with D possibly matching TRBD1 (5 bases). This CDR3 contains 14 residues. Germline CDR1 is MGHRA and CDR2 is YSYEKL. The CDR3 DNA is TGCGCCAGCAGCCAAGAGACAGTGAACCCTGAAGCTTTCGTT. It specifies CASSQETVNPEAFV.

This clonotype has a count of ten or more. This chain joins TRBV12-3 or TRBV12-4 and TRBJ1-6; 7 bases agree with TRBD1. The junction had 11 bases not matched to a gene; V was cut back by 2 bases and J by 7 bases. The CDR3 is 17 residues long. CDR3 amino acids: CASSLPLSGTANSPLHF. CDR3 bases: TGTGCCAGCAGTTTACCACTCTCCGGGACAGCAAATTCACCCCTCCACTTT.

The gene calls are TRBV6-2 or TRBV6-3 and TRBJ1-2; a possible D gene is TRBD1 (5 bases). The CDR3 is made up of 14 amino acids. The germline V gene encodes CDR1 MNHEY and CDR2 SVGEGT. Trimming pared 11 bases from V and 4 bases from J, leaving 20 bases between. The CDR3: CAAITGGAIYGYTF. CDR3 nucleotides: TGTGCCGCAATAACGGGGGGAGCTATCTATGGCTACACCTTC.

The gene calls are TRBV5-5 and TRBJ1-5; D unclear. The V gene lost 3 bases and the J gene lost 1 base, with 11 bases spanning the gap. CDR1 and CDR2 from the germline V gene are SGHKS and YYEKEE (reference sequence). CDR3 length equals 15 residues. For the CDR3, the DNA is TGTGCCAGCAGCTATTGGCAGCCAAGCAATCAGCCCCAGCATTTT. Its protein product is CASSYWQPSNQPQHF. The full variable domain, its missing parts supplied by reference TRBV5-5 and TRBJ1-5, is DAGVTQSPTHLIKTRGQQVTLRCSPISGHKSVSWYQQVLGQGPQFIFQYYEKEERGRGNFPDRFSARQFPNYSSELNVNALLLGDSALYLCASSYWQPSNQPQHFGDGTRLSIL.

In regard to this clonotype: A much more abundant neighbour one base away suggests this may be a read error. The chain has TRBV6-1 and TRBJ1-2; TRBD1 matches 10 bases. This CDR3 contains 14 residues. CDR1 is MNHNS, CDR2 SASEGT, per germline. CDR3 nucleotides: TGTGTCAGCAGTTACTCGACAGGGGGCTGGGGCTACACCTTC. Residues: CVSSYSTGGWGYTF.

This chain connects TRBV14 to TRBJ2-5; a possible D gene is TRBD2 (7 bases). CDR1 and CDR2 from the germline V gene are SGHDN and FVKESK. This CDR3 comprises 14 residues. V lost 4 bases and J lost 5, with 14 bases in between. CDR3 sequence: CASSLRGPVETQYF. The CDR3 region has the DNA TGTGCCAGCAGCCTGCGGGGGCCCGTGGAGACCCAGTACTTC.

This clonotype has at least ten counts. The chain combines TRBV20-1 with TRBJ2-7; D gene ambiguous. CDR3 length: 13 residues. V was trimmed by 4 bases and J by 3 bases, leaving 13 bases between them. Looked up from germline, CDR1 is DFQATT and CDR2 is SNEGSKA (reference sequence). The CDR3 nucleotides are TGCAGTGCTACCTTCCCGGGCAGCTACGAGCAGTACTTC. Translation gives CSATFPGSYEQYF.

As regards this clonotype: An end of the junction does not agree with germline; a read error may underlie this. This rearrangement joins TRBV19 to TRBJ1-2, with D maybe TRBD1 (5 bases). The CDR3 has 13 residues. CDR1 LNHDA and CDR2 SQIVND come from the germline V gene (reference sequence). Here the CDR3 DNA reads TGTGCCAGTAGTATTCAGGGACCAAACACTGAAGCTTTC. Encoded protein: CASSIQGPNTEAF.

Only one count was recorded for this clonotype. The chain is built from TRBV11-3 and TRBJ1-1; D gene uncertain. Trimming removed 1 base at V and 3 bases at J, with 9 bases between. The length of the CDR3 is 14 residues. CDR1 and CDR2 (germline): SGHNT, YENEEA. CDR3 in DNA: TGTGCCAGCAGCTTAGGGGCTATGGACACTGAAGCTTTCTTT. Translating it yields CASSLGAMDTEAFF. The entire variable domain, with the rest obtained from reference TRBV11-3 and TRBJ1-1, is as follows: EAGVVQSPRYKIIEKKQPVAFWCNPISGHNTLYWYLQNLGQGPELLIRYENEEAVDDSQLPKDRFSAERLKGVDSTLKIQPAELGDSAVYLCASSLGAMDTEAFFGQGTRLTVV.

This clonotype was picked up many times. This sequence joins TRBV4-3 and TRBJ1-2; D unresolved. V was trimmed by 1 base and J by 0 bases, leaving 9 bases between them. In germline, CDR1 is LGHNA, CDR2 YSLEER. The CDR3 runs to 15 residues. The CDR3 reads CASSQVWEANYGYTF. The CDR3 DNA is TGCGCCAGCAGCCAAGTTTGGGAGGCTAACTATGGCTACACCTTC.

The chain combines TRBV5-1 with TRBJ2-3, with TRBD2 matching over 10 bases. CDR1 and CDR2 from the germline V gene are SGHRS and YFSETQ. J lost 2 bases, V lost 3 bases, and 3 bases had no gene match. The CDR3 loop spans 15 amino acids. The CDR3, as DNA: TGCGCCAGCAGCTATGGACTAGCGGCCACAGATACGCAGTATTTT. Amino acids: CASSYGLAATDTQYF.

The V call is TRBV6-6, the J call TRBJ2-7; possible D gene TRBD1, 6 bases. V shed 2 bases and J shed 6 bases, with 20 bases lying between them. The germline V gene encodes CDR1 MNHNY and CDR2 SVGAGI (reference sequence). The CDR3 loop spans 16 amino acids. The CDR3 DNA reads as TGTGCCAGCAGTTACGAGGGGCGTTCAGGGGCGGCCGAGCAGTACTTC. This gives the protein CASSYEGRSGAAEQYF.

The chain uses TRBV7-9 and TRBJ2-1; D gene ambiguous. The germline gives CDR1 SEHNR, CDR2 FQNEAQ (reference sequence). The CDR3 extends over 13 amino acids. V shed 2 bases and J shed 6 bases, with 8 bases lying between them. CDR3 bases: TGTGCCAGCAGCTTACCCGGCGGCAATGAGCAGTTCTTC. Amino acid sequence: CASSLPGGNEQFF. The variable domain in full, with the rest retrieved from reference TRBV7-9 and TRBJ2-1, is DTGVSQNPRHKITKRGQNVTFRCDPISEHNRLYWYRQTLGQGPEFLTYFQNEAQLEKSRLLSDRFSAERPKGSFSTLEIQRTEQGDSAMYLCASSLPGGNEQFFGPGTRLTVL.

The chain joins TRBV6-5 to TRBJ2-5; D gene ambiguous. The CDR3 length is 15 residues. Trimming pared 2 bases from V and 2 bases from J, leaving 12 bases between. The germline CDR1 and CDR2 sequences are MNHEY and SVGAGI. The CDR3 here is CASSYMAGSQETQYF. The CDR3 nucleotides are TGTGCCAGCAGTTACATGGCTGGAAGTCAAGAGACCCAGTACTTC.